These 19 T cell receptor beta chains share one sample of origin, sequenced in a study of CD8 T cells in Susac syndrome. An amount of RNA that ranged from roughly 0.5 to 1 ug was reverse transcribed with random hexamers. TCRdb reprocessed the immunoSEQ multiplex PCR reads via MiXCR and lists one record per CDR3 protein. The data show approximately 120,000 distinct CDR3 sequences, about 93% seen once. Material: CD4+ T cells from PBMCs. These receptor sequences come from a human donor in good health.

This chain uses TRBV3-1 with TRBJ2-3; tentatively, D is TRBD2 (6 bases). Looked up from germline, CDR1 is LGHDT and CDR2 is YNNKEL (reference sequence). The CDR3 spans 14 residues. V was clipped by 1 base and J by 4 bases, with 9 bases between them. This CDR3 is CASSQAGESDTQYF. In DNA form, the CDR3 reads TGTGCCAGCAGCCAAGCGGGAGAATCAGATACGCAGTATTTT.

CDR3 residues: CASSLASLIRNYGYTF. The CDR3 coding sequence is TGTGCCAGCAGCTTAGCGTCTTTAATAAGGAACTATGGCTACACCTTC. V is TRBV7-9 and J is TRBJ1-2; D unresolved. The V end was cut by 0 bases, the J end by 2 bases, with 13 bases between. Per the germline V gene, CDR1 is SEHNR and CDR2 is FQNEAQ (reference sequence). The CDR3 is 16 amino acids.

The V call is TRBV12-5, the J call TRBJ1-5, with 8 bases identical to TRBD1. J gave up 12 bases and V 4 bases, and 5 bases lay outside the gene matches. The CDR3 consists of 12 residues. Germline CDR1 LGHNT, CDR2 FRNRAP. CDR3: CASGSQGAGQHF. CDR3 DNA: TGTGCTAGTGGTTCCCAGGGGGCAGGCCAGCATTTT.

This chain uses TRBV7-7 with TRBJ2-5; 9 bases are a match to TRBD1. CDR3 length equals 13 residues. Germline V gene lookup returns CDR1 SSHAT and CDR2 FNYEAQ (reference sequence). Trimming took 4 bases from V and 5 from J; bases not matched to a gene: 2. The CDR3, as DNA: TGTGCCAGCAGCTCTGGGACAGGGGAGACCCAGTACTTC. It is translated as CASSSGTGETQYF.

As DNA, the CDR3 is TGTGCCAGCAGTGAATACAGGGGTAATCAGCCCCAGCATTTT. Translation: CASSEYRGNQPQHF. V is TRBV2 and J is TRBJ1-5; 7 bases align to TRBD1. Germline V gene data show CDR1 as SNHLY and CDR2 as FYNNEI. The CDR3 covers 14 residues. Trimming at V came to 2 bases and at J to 4 bases, leaving 2 bases not matched to a gene.

The chain carries TRBV19 and TRBJ2-7; the D is unclear. V lost 5 bases, J lost 3 bases, and 8 bases lay in between. Per germline, CDR1 LNHDA and CDR2 SQIVND (reference sequence). The CDR3 totals 12 residues. In DNA, the CDR3 is TGTGCCAGTAGTTTCGACAACTACGAGCAGTACTTC. This sequence encodes CASSFDNYEQYF.

This chain uses TRBV12-3 or TRBV12-4 with TRBJ1-5; weak D call: TRBD1 (6 bases). Deletions cut 5 bases from V and 2 bases from J, with 13 bases between. This CDR3 region has 15 residues. DNA for the CDR3: TGTGCCAGCAGTCCCTTACAGGGTGGCAATCAGCCCCAGCATTTT. Its translation is CASSPLQGGNQPQHF.

The chain employs TRBV7-9 and TRBJ2-2; tentative D call: TRBD1 (6 bases). Per the germline V gene, CDR1 is SEHNR and CDR2 is FQNEAQ (reference sequence). This CDR3 contains 19 residues. V lost 7 bases and J lost 1, with 25 bases in between. In DNA, the CDR3 is TGTGCCAGCACCCTTATCCCCCCGCGGGTGGGACAGAACACCGGGGAGCTGTTTTTT. It codes for CASTLIPPRVGQNTGELFF.

This clonotype was seen just once. The chain combines TRBV4-3 with TRBJ2-2, with TRBD2 matching 10 bases. The junction had 8 bases not matched to a gene; V was cut back by 2 bases and J by 5 bases. CDR3 length: 17 amino acids. Germline loops: CDR1 LGHNA, CDR2 YSLEER. The CDR3 spells CASSQRGAGGDTGELFF. CDR3 bases: TGCGCCAGCAGCCAAAGGGGAGCGGGAGGGGATACCGGGGAGCTGTTTTTT.

V and J are TRBV6-5 and TRBJ1-2; no definite D call. CDR3 length: 10 amino acids. Germline CDR1 and CDR2: MNHEY and SVGAGI. With 6 bases removed from V and 7 bases from J, the gap between germline ends came to 6 bases. The CDR3 DNA sequence: TGTGCCAGCAGAGGGTCTGGCTACACCTTC. Translating it yields CASRGSGYTF.

The chain recombines TRBV6-2 or TRBV6-3 with TRBJ2-2; 8 bases are shared with TRBD2. From germline, CDR1 is MNHEY and CDR2 SVGEGT. V lost 2 bases to trimming and J lost 4 bases; unmatched junction nucleotides: 18. The length of the CDR3 is 20 residues. CDR3 protein: CASSYTRDPLAVTPTGELFF. DNA for the CDR3: TGTGCCAGCAGTTACACCCGGGACCCACTAGCGGTAACCCCCACCGGGGAGCTGTTTTTT.

V and J are TRBV4-3 and TRBJ1-4; D is undetermined. Germline V lookup: CDR1 LGHNA, CDR2 YSLEER. V lost 1 base, J lost 8 bases, and 14 bases lay in between. The CDR3 totals 15 residues. The CDR3 spells CASSQVRGPVEKLFF. The CDR3 coding sequence is TGCGCCAGCAGCCAAGTAAGAGGTCCAGTGGAAAAACTGTTTTTT.

The chain employs TRBV2 and TRBJ2-7; 9 positions agree with TRBD1. J gave up 5 bases and V 10 bases, and 9 bases lay outside the gene matches. Germline V lookup: CDR1 SNHLY, CDR2 FYNNEI. The length of the CDR3 is 13 residues. The CDR3 here is CATGGTGSHEQYF. The CDR3 nucleotides are TGTGCCACCGGGGGGACAGGGAGCCACGAGCAGTACTTC.

V usage is TRBV5-1 and J usage is TRBJ2-5, with D possibly matching TRBD1 (6 bases). This CDR3 comprises 19 residues. Deletions cut 4 bases from V and 3 bases from J, with 28 bases between. Germline CDR1 is SGHRS and CDR2 is YFSETQ. The CDR3 DNA reads as TGCGCCAGCAGCACAGACAGGTTCCGGGCTCCTCGGGCTAAAGAGACCCAGTACTTC. This sequence encodes CASSTDRFRAPRAKETQYF.

The V gene is TRBV4-1, the J gene TRBJ1-5; TRBD1 is a possible D gene (6 bases). Germline values: CDR1 MGHRA, CDR2 YSYEKL. The CDR3 covers 20 residues. V lost 5 bases to trimming and J lost 0 bases, with 26 bases between them. CDR3 bases: TGCGCCAGCAGCACCGCACCCACCGGGACACCATATATTAGCAATCAGCCCCAGCATTTT. Translated, it gives CASSTAPTGTPYISNQPQHF.

The rearrangement links TRBV30 to TRBJ2-1, with D tentatively TRBD1 (6 bases). The CDR3 spans 16 residues. Per the germline V gene, CDR1 is GTSNPN and CDR2 is SVGIG (reference sequence). The ends were cut back, 2 bases at V and 4 bases at J, with 18 bases in the middle. CDR3 sequence: CAWSTHQGQPYNEQFF. The CDR3 DNA reads TGTGCCTGGAGTACCCATCAGGGGCAACCGTACAATGAGCAGTTCTTC.

This chain joins TRBV29-1 and TRBJ1-1; possibly TRBD1 for D (6 bases). With 7 bases removed from V and 9 bases from J, the gap between germline ends came to 15 bases. Germline loops: CDR1 SQVTM, CDR2 ANQGSEA. The CDR3 has 11 amino acids. CDR3: CSGTDRSQAFF. The CDR3 coding sequence is TGCAGCGGGACTGACAGGTCCCAAGCTTTCTTT.

The chain carries TRBV5-1 and TRBJ2-2; a weak D match, TRBD2 (5 bases). Per germline, CDR1 SGHRS and CDR2 YFSETQ. V lost 2 bases and J lost 2, with 13 bases in between. The length of the CDR3 is 16 residues. Written as DNA, the CDR3 is TGCGCCAGCAGCTTAAATCCGGGGTCTAACACCGGGGAGCTGTTTTTT. It yields the protein CASSLNPGSNTGELFF.

The V and J genes are TRBV7-9 and TRBJ2-7; 11 nucleotides align to TRBD1. This CDR3 region has 16 residues. The V segment lost 7 bases and the J segment 3 bases; nucleotides outside the gene matches: 11. Looked up from germline, CDR1 is SEHNR and CDR2 is FQNEAQ (reference sequence). The CDR3 DNA reads as TGTGCCAGCACCCTCGAATCCGGGACAGGGGGCTACGAGCAGTACTTC. Amino acids: CASTLESGTGGYEQYF. Based on the CDR3 plus reference TRBV7-9 and TRBJ2-7, the full variable domain is DTGVSQNPRHKITKRGQNVTFRCDPISEHNRLYWYRQTLGQGPEFLTYFQNEAQLEKSRLLSDRFSAERPKGSFSTLEIQRTEQGDSAMYLCASTLESGTGGYEQYFGPGTRLTVT.